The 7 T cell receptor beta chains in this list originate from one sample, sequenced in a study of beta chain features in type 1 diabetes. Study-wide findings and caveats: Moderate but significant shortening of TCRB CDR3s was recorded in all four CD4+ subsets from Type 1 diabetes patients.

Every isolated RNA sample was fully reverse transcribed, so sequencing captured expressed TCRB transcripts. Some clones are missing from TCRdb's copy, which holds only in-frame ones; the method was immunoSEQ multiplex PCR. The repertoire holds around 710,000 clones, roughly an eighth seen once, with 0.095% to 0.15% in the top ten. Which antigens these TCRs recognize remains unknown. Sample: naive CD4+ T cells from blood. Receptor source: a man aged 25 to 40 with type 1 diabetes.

CDR3 in DNA: TGTGCCAGCAGTGAGGAGATAAGGGGAAATACGTATGGCTACACCTTC. The encoded protein is CASSEEIRGNTYGYTF. The chain combines TRBV6-1 with TRBJ1-2; a weak D match, TRBD1 (5 bases). V was trimmed by 3 bases and J by 5 bases, leaving 19 bases between them. This CDR3 spans 16 amino acids. CDR1 MNHNS and CDR2 SASEGT come from the germline V gene.

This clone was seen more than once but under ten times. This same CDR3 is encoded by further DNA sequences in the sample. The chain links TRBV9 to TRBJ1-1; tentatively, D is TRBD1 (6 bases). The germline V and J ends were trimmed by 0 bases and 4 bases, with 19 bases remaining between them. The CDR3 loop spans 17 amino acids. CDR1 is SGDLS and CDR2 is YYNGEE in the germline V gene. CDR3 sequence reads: CASSVEVGGRGGTEAFF. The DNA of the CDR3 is TGTGCCAGCAGCGTAGAGGTTGGGGGGCGAGGCGGCACTGAAGCTTTCTTT.

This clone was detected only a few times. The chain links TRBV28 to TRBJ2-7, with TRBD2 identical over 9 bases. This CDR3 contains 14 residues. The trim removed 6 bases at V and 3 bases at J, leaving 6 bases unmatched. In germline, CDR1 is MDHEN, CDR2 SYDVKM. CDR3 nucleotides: TGTGCCAGCAGAGGCGGGGGGGATTTCTACGAGCAGTACTTC. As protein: CASRGGGDFYEQYF.

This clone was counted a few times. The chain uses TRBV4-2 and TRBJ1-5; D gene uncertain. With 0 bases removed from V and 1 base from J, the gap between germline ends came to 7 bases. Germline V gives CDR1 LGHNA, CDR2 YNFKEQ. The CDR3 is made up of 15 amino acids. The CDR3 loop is CASSQDAGSNQPQHF. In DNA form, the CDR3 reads TGTGCCAGCAGCCAAGACGCTGGGAGCAATCAGCCCCAGCATTTT.

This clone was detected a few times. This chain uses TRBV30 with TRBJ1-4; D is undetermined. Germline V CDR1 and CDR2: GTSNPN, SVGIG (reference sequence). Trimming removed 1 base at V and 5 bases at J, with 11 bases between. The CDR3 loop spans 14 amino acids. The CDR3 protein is CAWSAEVLNEKLFF. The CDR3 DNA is TGTGCCTGGAGTGCTGAGGTTTTAAATGAAAAACTGTTTTTT. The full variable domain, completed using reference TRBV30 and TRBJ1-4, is SQTIHQWPATLVQPVGSPLSLECTVEGTSNPNLYWYRQAAGRGLQLLFYSVGIGQISSEVPQNLSASRPQDRQFILSSKKLLLSDSGFYLCAWSAEVLNEKLFFGSGTQLSVL.

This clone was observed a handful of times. The CDR3 coding sequence is TGTGCCAGCAGCGTCGGGACTACCGGCGATACGCAGTATTTT. It yields the protein CASSVGTTGDTQYF. The J gene is TRBJ2-3, the V gene TRBV9; 7 positions match TRBD2. This CDR3 has 14 amino acids. Germline CDR1 reads SGDLS; CDR2 reads YYNGEE. V was pared by 2 bases and J by 6 bases, with 6 bases of the junction left unmatched.

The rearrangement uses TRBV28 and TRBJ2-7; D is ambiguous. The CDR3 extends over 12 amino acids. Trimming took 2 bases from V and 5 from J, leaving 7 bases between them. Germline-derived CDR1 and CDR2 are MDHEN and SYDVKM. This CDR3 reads CASSLVQNEQYF. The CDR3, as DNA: TGTGCCAGCAGTTTAGTACAGAACGAGCAGTACTTC.